This is a list of T cell receptor beta chains from one sample in a study of vaccination effects on CD4 cells after COVID-19. The data were produced by immunoSEQ multiplex PCR, yet TCRdb's version contains in-frame clones alone and is incomplete. Of roughly 32,000 clones in the sample, 72% were seen once. No antigen has been identified for these receptors. The sample here was CD4+ T cells from PBMCs cultured with HCoV-229E spike peptides, taken after COVID-19 vaccination. The receptor set was obtained from a human donor who received a COVID-19 vaccine. Both conserved end residues are part of each CDR3. The order of the fields is clone size, J gene, V gene, D gene, CDR3 DNA, CDR3 protein. D genes are given only for firm matches. Part of the rows lack a size; the others show once, few, many or a class for expanded clones.

- TRBJ1-4 TRBV5-6 - TGTGCCAGCAGCCGGTATAACGGGCCTCGGGGTGAAAAACTGTTTTTT CASSRYNGPRGEKLFF
- TRBJ2-7 TRBV11-2 - TGTGCCAGCAGCTTATTGGTTTCCAGCGGCTCCTACGAGCAGTACTTC CASSLLVSSGSYEQYF
- TRBJ1-5 TRBV10-3 - TGTGCCATCAGTGAGGGCACCAGCAATCAGCCCCAGCATTTT CAISEGTSNQPQHF
- TRBJ2-1 TRBV5-4 TRBD1 TGTGCCAGCAGCTTATTAGACAGGGGGCAGGCCAATGAGCAGTTCTTC CASSLLDRGQANEQFF
- TRBJ2-5 TRBV9 - TGTGCCAGCAGCGTACTGGGCGGGGTCCAAGAGACCCAGTACTTC CASSVLGGVQETQYF
- TRBJ2-5 TRBV19 TRBD1 TGTGCCAGTAGCACCGGGACAGCCGAAGAGACCCAGTACTTC CASSTGTAEETQYF
- TRBJ2-7 TRBV19 - TGTGCCAGTAGTACCAGGGGGGCCTCCTACGAGCAGTACTTC CASSTRGASYEQYF
- TRBJ2-7 TRBV3-1/TRBV3-2 - TGTGCCAGCAGCCAAGACTCCTACTCCTACGAGCAGTACTTC CASSQDSYSYEQYF
- TRBJ2-1 TRBV27 TRBD2 TGTGCCAGCAGGTCCCCCGGACTAGCGGTCTACAATGAGCAGTTCTTC CASRSPGLAVYNEQFF
once TRBJ1-1 TRBV7-9 - TGTGCCAGCAGCCGAGATCTTAACACTGAAGCTTTCTTT CASSRDLNTEAFF
- TRBJ2-3 TRBV11-2 TRBD1 TGTGCCAGCAGCTTAGACCTGACAGGGGTAACAGATACGCAGTATTTT CASSLDLTGVTDTQYF
- TRBJ1-4 TRBV2 - TGTGCCAGCACGGGGGGAAACGGGGAAAAACTGTTTTTT CASTGGNGEKLFF
- TRBJ2-5 TRBV15 - TGTGCCACCAGCAGAGATGTGGAGACCCAGTACTTC CATSRDVETQYF
- TRBJ2-1 TRBV19 TRBD2 TGTGCCAGTAGTAGATACCCTACTAGCGGGAGTCCCTACAATGAGCAGTTCTTC CASSRYPTSGSPYNEQFF
- TRBJ1-2 TRBV9 - TGTGCCAGCAGCGTTACGGCTGGGGGCGGCGGCTACACCTTC CASSVTAGGGGYTF
- TRBJ1-4 TRBV5-1 - TGCGCCAGCAGCACTTCCCAGCTTAATGAAAAACTGTTTTTT CASSTSQLNEKLFF
few TRBJ1-1 TRBV15 TRBD1 TGTGCCACCAGCCTGGACAGGGTTAGTCTGGGCACTGAAGCTTTCTTT CATSLDRVSLGTEAFF
once TRBJ2-3 TRBV6-5 TRBD2 TGTGCCAGCACCATCGGGGGGAGGACAGATACGCAGTATTTT CASTIGGRTDTQYF
- TRBJ1-4 TRBV10-3 - TGTGCCACCTCTGGGACGGGGAATGAAAAACTGTTTTTT CATSGTGNEKLFF
- TRBJ2-2 TRBV18 TRBD2 TGTGCCAGCTCACCATCTAGCGGGAGCGGCGGGGAGCTGTTTTTT CASSPSSGSGGELFF
once TRBJ2-1 TRBV6-4 TRBD2 TGTGCCAGCAGGAGGCTAGCGGGACAATATGAGCAGTTCTTC CASRRLAGQYEQFF
- TRBJ1-1 TRBV13 - TGTGCCAGCAGCTTAAGCCTTCCCGGACAGTTTGGGAACACTGAAGCTTTCTTT CASSLSLPGQFGNTEAFF
- TRBJ2-2 TRBV7-6 TRBD2 TGTGCCAGCAGCTTAGAGGGACTAGCGGGCCCGCACGGGGAGCTGTTTTTT CASSLEGLAGPHGELFF
few TRBJ2-7 TRBV29-1 TRBD2 TGCAGCGTTGAGGTGCGTACGGGACTAGCGGGATCCCACGAGCAGTACTTC CSVEVRTGLAGSHEQYF
few TRBJ1-6 TRBV7-9 - TGTGCCAGCAGCGGGTCCGTTTCACCCCTCCACTTT CASSGSVSPLHF
few TRBJ2-5 TRBV2 TRBD1 TGTGCCAGCAGCTTAGACAGGGTATTACGGGGTGGGGAGACCCAGTACTTC CASSLDRVLRGGETQYF
- TRBJ2-1 TRBV24-1 TRBD1 TGTGCCACTGCAGGCGGACAGGCTGCGGATGAGCAGTTCTTC CATAGGQAADEQFF
- TRBJ2-5 TRBV9 TRBD2 TGTGCCAGCAGCGACCGACTAGCGGGAGGAGAGACCCAGTACTTC CASSDRLAGGETQYF
- TRBJ2-5 TRBV19 TRBD2 TGTGCCAGTAGACACCTAGCGGGGGGGGAGACCCAGTACTTC CASRHLAGGETQYF
- TRBJ1-1 TRBV19 TRBD1 TGTGCCAGTAGTAGAACACAGGGGGCGGGGTCTAACACTGAAGCTTTCTTT CASSRTQGAGSNTEAFF
- TRBJ2-5 TRBV6-1 - TGTGCCAGCAGTGCAAAGCAGGACCCATACCAAGAGACCCAGTACTTC CASSAKQDPYQETQYF
- TRBJ2-3 TRBV12-3/TRBV12-4 - TGTGCCAGCAGTTCCCAGACCACAGATACGCAGTATTTT CASSSQTTDTQYF
- TRBJ2-1 TRBV12-5 TRBD2 TGTGCTAGTAGCCGACTAGCGGGCAATGAGCAGTTCTTC CASSRLAGNEQFF
- TRBJ1-1 TRBV6-6 - TGTGCCAGCAGTTCCGGGACTAGTGCCCCTGAAGCTTTCTTT CASSSGTSAPEAFF
once TRBJ2-1 TRBV5-1 - TGCGCCAGCTCAACTCCGGGACTTCTCCTACTCTTCAGCTACAATGAGCAGTTCTTC CASSTPGLLLLFSYNEQFF
once TRBJ2-7 TRBV18 - TGTGCCAGCTCACCATCGGGGATCGAGCAGTACTTC CASSPSGIEQYF
once TRBJ2-2 TRBV28 TRBD1 TGTGCCAGCAGTTTAATGCCGGGACAGGGGGCGCGGTACACCGGGGAGCTGTTTTTT CASSLMPGQGARYTGELFF
- TRBJ1-3 TRBV18 - TGTGCCAGCTCAGGGGACACTGGAAACACCATATATTTT CASSGDTGNTIYF
- TRBJ1-2 TRBV18 - TGTGCCAGCTCACCTCCCGCAGGCAATTATGGCTACACCTTC CASSPPAGNYGYTF
- TRBJ2-7 TRBV5-1 - TGCGCCAGCAGCTCTCGGGTAGGGGGATCCTACGAGCAGTACTTC CASSSRVGGSYEQYF
- TRBJ2-2 TRBV5-1 - TGCGCCAGCAGCTTGGTGTTCGGGGGCGGGGAGCTGTTTTTT CASSLVFGGGELFF
- TRBJ1-6 TRBV3-1/TRBV3-2 - TGTGCCAGCACCTCAGGGAGCTCCTATAATTCACCCCTCCACTTT CASTSGSSYNSPLHF